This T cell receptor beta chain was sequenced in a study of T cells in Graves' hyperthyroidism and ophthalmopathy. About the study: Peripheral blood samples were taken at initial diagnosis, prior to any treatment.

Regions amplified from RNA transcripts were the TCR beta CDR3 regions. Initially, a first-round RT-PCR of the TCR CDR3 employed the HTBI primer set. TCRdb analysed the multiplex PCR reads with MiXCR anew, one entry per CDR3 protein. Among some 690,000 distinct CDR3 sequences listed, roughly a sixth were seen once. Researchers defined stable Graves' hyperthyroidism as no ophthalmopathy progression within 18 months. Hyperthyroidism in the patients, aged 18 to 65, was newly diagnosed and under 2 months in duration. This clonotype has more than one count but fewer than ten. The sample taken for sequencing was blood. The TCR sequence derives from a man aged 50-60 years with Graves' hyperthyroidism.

CDR3 amino acids: CASSLASGNYEQYF. The CDR3 nucleotides are TGTGCCAGCAGCTTAGCTAGCGGGAACTACGAGCAGTACTTC. This chain joins TRBV11-1 and TRBJ2-7; 8 bases map to TRBD2. With V trimmed by 0 bases and J by 3 bases, 1 base remained unmatched. Germline values: CDR1 SGHAT, CDR2 FQDESV (reference sequence). The CDR3 spans 14 residues.